Shown below are 6 T cell receptor beta chains from a single sample sequenced in a study of shared T cell receptors in the human thymus. Sequencing used immunoSEQ multiplex PCR; TCRdb keeps in-frame clones, though not all of them. The data show hundreds of thousands of clones, over 75% seen once. The same specimen was also included in a second study, on human thymus T cells.

Sequenced material: thymocytes. The receptor set was obtained from a girl less than two years old with a congenital heart defect.

This chain connects TRBV27 to TRBJ2-1; 16 bases line up with TRBD2. The V gene end was trimmed by 5 bases and the J gene end by 14 bases; junction bases not matched to a gene: 21. This CDR3 region has 19 residues. In germline, CDR1 is MNHEY, CDR2 SMNVEV (reference sequence). DNA for the CDR3: TGTGCCAGCAGTAGTACTTATAATTTCGCGGGACTAGCGGGGGGGCACGAGTTCTTC. It yields the protein CASSSTYNFAGLAGGHEFF.

The chain links TRBV5-1 to TRBJ1-1, with D perhaps TRBD1 (6 bases). There are 14 residues in the CDR3. V was pared by 1 base and J by 6 bases, with 13 bases between. Looked up from germline, CDR1 is SGHRS and CDR2 is YFSETQ. As DNA, the CDR3 is TGCGCCAGCAGCTTGTTTGAGGGGGACCCTGAAGCTTTCTTT. It encodes CASSLFEGDPEAFF. Using reference TRBV5-1 and TRBJ1-1 for the parts outside the CDR3, the full variable domain is KAGVTQTPRYLIKTRGQQVTLSCSPISGHRSVSWYQQTPGQGLQFLFEYFSETQRNKGNFPGRFSGRQFSNSRSEMNVSTLELGDSALYLCASSLFEGDPEAFFGQGTRLTVV.

CDR3 sequence reads: CASNWRRGNSPLHF. The CDR3 nucleotides read TGTGCCAGCAACTGGAGGAGGGGTAATTCACCCCTCCACTTT. The rearrangement joins TRBV2 to TRBJ1-6; weak D call: TRBD1 (5 bases). Deletions cut 7 bases from V and 6 bases from J, with 13 bases between. From germline, CDR1 is SNHLY and CDR2 FYNNEI. The CDR3 length is 14 residues. Based on the CDR3 plus reference TRBV2 and TRBJ1-6, the full variable domain is EPEVTQTPSHQVTQMGQEVILRCVPISNHLYFYWYRQILGQKVEFLVSFYNNEISEKSEIFDDQFSVERPDGSNFTLKIRSTKLEDSAMYFCASNWRRGNSPLHFGNGTRLTVT.

This clone has a handful of counts. This chain uses TRBV4-1 with TRBJ2-7, with TRBD2 as a possible D gene (6 bases). Trimming removed 4 bases at V and 3 bases at J, with 22 bases between. CDR1 is MGHRA and CDR2 is YSYEKL in the germline V gene. The CDR3 sequence is 17 residues long. As DNA, the CDR3 is TGCGCCAGCAGCCCAAGAAAGACCGGGAGAAGGCTCTACGAGCAGTACTTC. Amino acids: CASSPRKTGRRLYEQYF.

The CDR3 protein is CASSLGEGTEAFF. The CDR3 DNA follows: TGTGCCAGCAGCTTGGGGGAGGGCACTGAAGCTTTCTTT. The genes are TRBV7-2 and TRBJ1-1; TRBD1 might be the D (5 bases). V was pared by 3 bases and J by 4 bases, with 9 bases between. This CDR3 spans 13 amino acids. Germline assignment: CDR1 SGHTA and CDR2 FQGNSA. The whole variable domain, remainder taken from reference TRBV7-2 and TRBJ1-1, is GAGVSQSPSNKVTEKGKDVELRCDPISGHTALYWYRQSLGQGLEFLIYFQGNSAPDKSGLPSDRFSAERTGGSVSTLTIQRTQQEDSAVYLCASSLGEGTEAFFGQGTRLTVV.

This clone has just a few counts. The final CDR3 position lacks the conserved phenylalanine or tryptophan, pointing to a likely read error. Because the CDR3's place on the DNA is in doubt, the DNA is left out and the CDR3 is given as listed by TCRdb. The genes are TRBV7-4 and TRBJ1-1; the tabulated D call, TRBD1, remains unverified against the DNA. Germline CDR1 reads SGHVT; CDR2 reads SQSDAQ. With termini counted, the CDR3 has 14 amino acids. CDR3 region: CASSLIPGHLAIGR.